The TCR beta chain under discussion was sequenced for a study of cytomegalovirus exposure and HLA in healthy donors. Primers included in the PCR were 60 Vbeta and 13 Jbeta primers. Only in-frame clones appear in the TCRdb table, and some are missing; sequencing was by immunoSEQ multiplex PCR. The sample's table shows roughly 100,000 clones. The CDR3 runs to 14 residues. Germline values: CDR1 KGHSH, CDR2 LQKENI. The V gene end was trimmed by 5 bases and the J gene end by 4 bases; junction bases not matched to a gene: 4. Of note for this clone: Its target is unknown.

Study-level findings and limits: Some TCR beta chains (more than 150 of them) were listed as cytomegalovirus-associated. Per a later analysis, 18,000 or so TCR beta sequences showed association with HLA alleles at 0.05 false discovery rate.

The donors (healthy individuals) were bone marrow donors. Nominally healthy donors were sampled, though unrecorded immune exposures were likely. The TCR sequence derives from a man between 35 and 55 years old in good health and CMV-seronegative. The chain carries TRBV18 and TRBJ2-3; 9 positions agree with TRBD1. What was sequenced was PBMCs. CDR3 bases: TGTGCCAGCTCAATGGACAGGGGTGCAGATACGCAGTATTTT. Protein: CASSMDRGADTQYF.